These 9 T cell receptor beta chains were sequenced from one sample in a study of T-cell reconstitution after alpha-beta-depleted transplantation in children. Preparation of the TCRbeta library was carried out with unique molecular identifiers. Via MiXCR, TCRdb re-called the PCR reads, giving one row per CDR3 protein. Of 300,000 or so distinct CDR3 sequences in the sample, over 8% were seen once. The source material was PBMCs from the stem cell graft donor, sampled from the stem cell graft. The receptors were gathered from a human donor who donated a stem cell graft to a child with SCID.

This clonotype occurred many times. The chain joins TRBV5-1 to TRBJ2-1, with D unclear. Trimming cost V 0 bases and J 0 bases, with 16 bases left between them. Germline CDR1 and CDR2: SGHRS and YFSETQ. CDR3 length: 18 amino acids. Here the CDR3 reads CASSLEVWASSSYNEQFF. For the CDR3, the DNA is TGCGCCAGCAGCTTGGAGGTTTGGGCTTCGAGCTCCTACAATGAGCAGTTCTTC.

The V call is TRBV5-1, the J call TRBJ2-7; D gene unclear. V was pared by 0 bases and J by 3 bases, with 7 bases between. Per germline, CDR1 SGHRS and CDR2 YFSETQ. The CDR3 is 13 residues long. CDR3 coding DNA: TGCGCCAGCAGCTTGGACGGCATCTACGAGCAGTACTTC. As protein: CASSLDGIYEQYF.

CDR3 in amino acids: CASSPPGLAGANVLTF. The DNA of the CDR3 is TGTGCCAGCAGCCCACCGGGACTAGCGGGGGCCAACGTCCTGACTTTC. The chain joins TRBV7-9 to TRBJ2-6; the match to TRBD2 covers 10 bases. The germline V gene encodes CDR1 SEHNR and CDR2 FQNEAQ (reference sequence). Unmatched junction bases numbered 5, after V lost 5 bases and J lost 4 bases. The CDR3 is 16 residues long.

This clonotype was observed a few times. The chain uses TRBV13 and TRBJ1-4; maybe TRBD1 (5 bases). The germline V gene encodes CDR1 PRHDT and CDR2 FYEKMQ (reference sequence). The CDR3 runs to 15 residues. V lost 5 bases and J 3 bases, leaving 13 bases between the germline ends. The CDR3 sequence is CASSPRPGANEKLFF. Written as DNA, the CDR3 is TGTGCCAGCAGCCCCAGACCGGGGGCTAATGAAAAACTGTTTTTT.

This clonotype showed up many times. CDR3 sequence (DNA): TGCAGTGCTAGCCCCCATGAGGGGATGGTGAACACTGAAGCTTTCTTT. This codes for CSASPHEGMVNTEAFF. The chain employs TRBV20-1 and TRBJ1-1, with D possibly matching TRBD1 (5 bases). CDR1 DFQATT and CDR2 SNEGSKA come from the germline V gene (reference sequence). Deletions cut 3 bases from V and 0 bases from J, with 17 bases between. The CDR3 consists of 16 residues.

This chain connects TRBV7-9 to TRBJ2-3; no clear D. Germline-derived CDR1 and CDR2 are SEHNR and FQNEAQ (reference sequence). This CDR3 has 13 amino acids. Trimming took off 7 bases at V and 6 bases at J, with 14 bases between the two ends. This CDR3 reads CASNQQTGDTQYF. In DNA, the CDR3 is TGTGCCAGCAACCAACAAACTGGGGATACGCAGTATTTT. Full variable domain (remainder filled in from reference TRBV7-9 and TRBJ2-3): DTGVSQNPRHKITKRGQNVTFRCDPISEHNRLYWYRQTLGQGPEFLTYFQNEAQLEKSRLLSDRFSAERPKGSFSTLEIQRTEQGDSAMYLCASNQQTGDTQYFGPGTRLTVL.

Comment on this clonotype: An end of the junction differs from the germline gene, which may be a read error. The V and J genes are TRBV20-1 and TRBJ1-5; D is unresolved. The CDR3 covers 13 residues. Per germline, CDR1 DFQATT and CDR2 SNEGSKA (reference sequence). CDR3 bases: TGCAGTGCTAGCGGGCGGACCAATCAGACCCAGCATTTT. Translating it yields CSASGRTNQTQHF.

The table lists this clonotype with a few counts. The rearrangement uses TRBV20-1 and TRBJ2-5, with a weak D call TRBD2 (7 bases). This CDR3 region has 16 residues. CDR1 and CDR2 (germline): DFQATT, SNEGSKA (reference sequence). The V and J ends lost 4 bases and 2 bases respectively, with 20 bases between them. CDR3 amino acids: CSATQTNAGAQETQYF. The CDR3 nucleotides read TGCAGTGCTACTCAAACAAACGCGGGGGCACAAGAGACCCAGTACTTC.

This clonotype occurred a few times. The rearrangement joins TRBV5-1 to TRBJ2-1; 8 nucleotides align to TRBD1. The V segment lost 5 bases and the J segment 6 bases; nucleotides outside the gene matches: 7. The CDR3 length is 14 residues. Germline V gives CDR1 SGHRS, CDR2 YFSETQ. The CDR3 region has the DNA TGCGCCAGCAGTTATACAGGGGGAAGCAATGAGCAGTTCTTC. Translated, it gives CASSYTGGSNEQFF.